One sample yielded the 29 T cell receptor beta chains listed below, sequenced in a study of technical replicates of blood from a handful of donors. The method was immunoSEQ multiplex PCR; TCRdb's version includes in-frame clones alone and lacks a portion of them. Of roughly 100,000 clones listed, roughly 95% are singletons. Source material: T cells isolated from PBMCs. The receptors originated from a human donor in good health.

This clone was seen more than once but under ten times. The J gene is TRBJ2-6, the V gene TRBV4-1; D gene unclear. In germline, CDR1 is MGHRA, CDR2 YSYEKL. Trimming left V 0 bases short and J 0 bases short, with 12 bases between. The CDR3 loop spans 18 amino acids. CDR3 nucleotide sequence: TGCGCCAGCAGCCAAGAACAGTCCTCCTTCTCTGGGGCCAACGTCCTGACTTTC. Translating it yields CASSQEQSSFSGANVLTF.

This rearrangement joins TRBV30 to TRBJ1-4; perhaps TRBD1 as D (6 bases). V was clipped by 4 bases and J by 7 bases, with 19 bases between them. The germline V gene has CDR1 GTSNPN and CDR2 SVGIG (reference sequence). This CDR3 contains 15 residues. In DNA, the CDR3 is TGTGCCTGGACAATCGGACAGCTACGAGGTGAAAAACTGTTTTTT. It translates to CAWTIGQLRGEKLFF.

This chain uses TRBV29-1 with TRBJ1-1, with a tentative D call TRBD1 (6 bases). This CDR3 has 15 amino acids. In germline, CDR1 is SQVTM, CDR2 ANQGSEA. V lost 5 bases and J 4 bases, leaving 20 bases between the germline ends. CDR3 sequence: CSVLGDDTGSTEAFF. The CDR3 DNA sequence: TGCAGCGTTTTGGGGGACGATACAGGGAGCACTGAAGCTTTCTTT.

As DNA, the CDR3 is TGTGCCAGCAGGGTGGGGCCTAGCGGGAGTTACGAGCAGTACTTC. Its translation: CASRVGPSGSYEQYF. The chain links TRBV27 to TRBJ2-7; 10 bases line up with TRBD2. The CDR3 contains 15 residues. Germline V gene data show CDR1 as MNHEY and CDR2 as SMNVEV (reference sequence). The ends lost 6 bases at V and 4 bases at J; junction bases unmatched: 9.

J is TRBJ2-7 and V is TRBV7-2, with TRBD1 matching over 7 bases. The germline gives CDR1 SGHTA, CDR2 FQGNSA. There are 14 residues in the CDR3. J gave up 0 bases and V 2 bases, and 1 base lay outside the gene matches. The CDR3 region has the DNA TGTGCCAGCAGCTTAAGGGACAGCTCCTACGAGCAGTACTTC. Translated: CASSLRDSSYEQYF.

The CDR3, as DNA: TGCGCCAGCAGCTTACTCGGACCGGGACAGGGGATTGAAGCTTTCTTT. Residues: CASSLLGPGQGIEAFF. The chain joins TRBV5-1 to TRBJ1-1, with 10 bases fitting TRBD1. This CDR3 comprises 16 residues. The V and J ends lost 2 bases and 7 bases, in that order; junction bases with no gene match: 11. Germline V lookup: CDR1 SGHRS, CDR2 YFSETQ.

The rearrangement links TRBV9 to TRBJ2-2; the match to TRBD2 covers 14 bases. Germline lookup yields CDR1 SGDLS and CDR2 YYNGEE. With V trimmed by 1 base and J by 0 bases, 5 bases remained unmatched. The CDR3 loop spans 19 amino acids. The DNA for the CDR3 is TGTGCCAGCAGCGTAAGGGGACTAGCGGGAGTCGCGAACACCGGGGAGCTGTTTTTT. This translates into CASSVRGLAGVANTGELFF.

This chain's CDR3 is CASSLPPGLAGNYEQYF. CDR3 DNA sequence: TGTGCCAGCAGCTTACCTCCGGGACTAGCGGGCAACTACGAGCAGTACTTC. The rearrangement uses TRBV7-2 and TRBJ2-7; TRBD2 matches 12 bases. The CDR3 runs 17 residues. Looked up from germline, CDR1 is SGHTA and CDR2 is FQGNSA. The ends lost 2 bases at V and 3 bases at J; junction bases unmatched: 8.

This clone came up once. V usage is TRBV13 and J usage is TRBJ2-3, with D perhaps matching TRBD2 (5 bases). Deletions cut 2 bases from V and 2 bases from J, with 11 bases between. The CDR3 runs to 15 residues. Looked up from germline, CDR1 is PRHDT and CDR2 is FYEKMQ (reference sequence). The CDR3 sequence is CASSLISGPTDTQYF. CDR3 DNA sequence: TGTGCCAGCAGCTTAATCAGCGGCCCCACAGATACGCAGTATTTT.

The rearrangement uses TRBV11-2 and TRBJ2-7, with D perhaps TRBD2 (5 bases). The CDR3 loop spans 14 amino acids. V dropped 1 base and J dropped 5 bases, with 12 bases sitting between them. CDR1 is SGHAT, CDR2 FQNNGV, per germline. The CDR3 region is CASSLVPGNHEQYF. Written as DNA, the CDR3 is TGTGCCAGCAGCTTAGTGCCGGGAAACCACGAGCAGTACTTC. The full variable domain, with the rest looked up from reference TRBV11-2 and TRBJ2-7, is EAGVAQSPRYKIIEKRQSVAFWCNPISGHATLYWYQQILGQGPKLLIQFQNNGVVDDSQLPKDRFSAERLKGVDSTLKIQPAKLEDSAVYLCASSLVPGNHEQYFGPGTRLTVT.

This clone appeared once. V usage is TRBV7-2 and J usage is TRBJ1-1, with TRBD1 matching 7 bases. Germline CDR1 and CDR2: SGHTA and FQGNSA. This CDR3 region has 15 residues. V lost 6 bases, J lost 4 bases, and 11 bases stayed unmatched. CDR3 protein: CASSHQTGLATEAFF. Here the CDR3 DNA reads TGTGCCAGCAGTCACCAGACAGGGCTGGCCACTGAAGCTTTCTTT.

This chain connects TRBV19 to TRBJ1-5, with D possibly TRBD1 on 6 matching bases. CDR1 and CDR2 (germline): LNHDA, SQIVND (reference sequence). The CDR3 extends over 14 amino acids. Trimming removed 7 bases at V and 4 bases at J, with 14 bases between. CDR3 residues: CASNPGTINQPQHF. The DNA of the CDR3 is TGTGCCAGTAATCCCGGGACAATAAATCAGCCCCAGCATTTT.

V is TRBV27 and J is TRBJ1-5; 7 bases fit TRBD1. Losses at the gene ends were 2 bases for V and 7 bases for J; bases not matched to a gene: 8. Germline V lookup: CDR1 MNHEY, CDR2 SMNVEV (reference sequence). This CDR3 has 15 residues. CDR3 sequence reads: CASSLLGGQIQPQHF. The DNA for the CDR3 is TGTGCCAGCAGTTTACTTGGGGGACAGATCCAGCCCCAGCATTTT.

The rearrangement links TRBV5-6 to TRBJ2-1; 11 positions match TRBD2. CDR3 size: 15 residues. The ends lost 4 bases at V and 7 bases at J; junction bases unmatched: 7. CDR1 and CDR2 (germline): SGHDT, YYEEEE. This chain's CDR3 is CASSPLAGDRNEQFF. The CDR3 DNA is TGTGCCAGCAGCCCACTAGCGGGAGACCGAAATGAGCAGTTCTTC.

V usage is TRBV5-1 and J usage is TRBJ2-7, with D unresolved. Deletions cut 0 bases from V and 2 bases from J, with 9 bases between. Germline V CDR1 and CDR2: SGHRS, YFSETQ. CDR3 length: 14 amino acids. The CDR3 protein is CASSLDVQTYEQYF. The CDR3 DNA reads TGCGCCAGCAGCTTGGATGTACAGACCTACGAGCAGTACTTC.

V and J are TRBV6-5 and TRBJ1-1; D unclear. Deletions cut 6 bases from V and 8 bases from J, with 13 bases between. Germline CDR1 MNHEY, CDR2 SVGAGI. The CDR3 is made up of 12 amino acids. The CDR3 sequence: CASRTIVGEAFF. In nucleotides, the CDR3 is TGTGCCAGCAGAACTATAGTAGGCGAAGCTTTCTTT.

V gene TRBV18 combines with J gene TRBJ2-7, with D tentatively TRBD1 (6 bases). The CDR3 runs 15 residues. Germline CDR1 KGHSH, CDR2 LQKENI. Between the trimmed V and J ends, which lost 2 bases and 2 bases, there was a span of 13 bases. CDR3 loop: CASSPIQGFPYEQYF. The CDR3 coding sequence is TGTGCCAGCTCACCAATCCAGGGGTTCCCCTACGAGCAGTACTTC.

This chain connects TRBV2 to TRBJ1-3; a possible D gene is TRBD1 (5 bases). Trimming took off 9 bases at V and 3 bases at J, with 15 bases between the two ends. Germline V gene sequence: CDR1 SNHLY, CDR2 FYNNEI. This CDR3 contains 14 residues. The CDR3 DNA reads TGTGCCAGTTTATTTGACAGCAGTGGAAACACCATATATTTT. Translation gives CASLFDSSGNTIYF. The full variable domain, with the rest looked up from reference TRBV2 and TRBJ1-3, is EPEVTQTPSHQVTQMGQEVILRCVPISNHLYFYWYRQILGQKVEFLVSFYNNEISEKSEIFDDQFSVERPDGSNFTLKIRSTKLEDSAMYFCASLFDSSGNTIYFGEGSWLTVV.

CDR3: CASSPPLRIHEQYF. As DNA, the CDR3 is TGTGCCAGCAGCCCCCCCCTTAGAATCCACGAGCAGTACTTC. This chain links TRBV7-9 with TRBJ2-7; D call uncertain. Per germline, CDR1 SEHNR and CDR2 FQNEAQ (reference sequence). The ends were cut back, 5 bases at V and 5 bases at J, with 16 bases in the middle. This CDR3 region has 14 residues.

A remark on this clone: The sample has other DNA sequences that encode this CDR3 too. The rearrangement uses TRBV9 and TRBJ1-1; a possible D gene is TRBD1 (6 bases). The CDR3 consists of 14 residues. V dropped 0 bases and J dropped 4 bases, with 10 bases sitting between them. Germline V gives CDR1 SGDLS, CDR2 YYNGEE. The CDR3 nucleotides are TGTGCCAGCAGCGTAGGGCACAGGGTCACTGAAGCTTTCTTT. Its translation: CASSVGHRVTEAFF.

This chain uses TRBV15 with TRBJ1-2; 9 nucleotides match TRBD1. J gave up 6 bases and V 7 bases, and 12 bases lay outside the gene matches. In germline, CDR1 is LNHNV, CDR2 YYDKDF (reference sequence). This CDR3 region has 15 residues. CDR3 coding DNA: TGTGCCACCAACCTTGCCGGGACAGGGCTTGATGGCTACACCTTC. The encoded protein is CATNLAGTGLDGYTF.

This chain uses TRBV4-2 with TRBJ2-1; 10 bases line up with TRBD2. The trim removed 0 bases at V and 6 bases at J, leaving 2 bases unmatched. The CDR3 extends over 15 amino acids. CDR1 and CDR2 (germline): LGHNA, YNFKEQ. As DNA, the CDR3 is TGTGCCAGCAGCCAAGAGATAGCGGGAGGCAATGAGCAGTTCTTC. This sequence encodes CASSQEIAGGNEQFF.

The chain joins TRBV27 to TRBJ1-4; maybe TRBD1 (5 bases). Germline V lookup: CDR1 MNHEY, CDR2 SMNVEV (reference sequence). V shed 5 bases and J shed 4 bases, with 11 bases lying between them. The CDR3 runs 14 residues. In DNA, the CDR3 is TGTGCCAGCAGTCCCGCAGGGATTAATGAAAAACTGTTTTTT. Amino acid sequence: CASSPAGINEKLFF.

This chain links TRBV2 with TRBJ2-1; 7 nucleotides agree with TRBD1. The germline V gene encodes CDR1 SNHLY and CDR2 FYNNEI. The CDR3 consists of 16 residues. V lost 7 bases, J lost 0 bases, and 9 bases stayed unmatched. CDR3 DNA: TGTGCCAGCAAGCTCAGACAGGGCGACTCCTACAATGAGCAGTTCTTC. Amino acid sequence: CASKLRQGDSYNEQFF.

This clone was observed a few times. This sequence joins TRBV6-4 and TRBJ2-1; TRBD2 matches at 14 bases. After removal of 4 bases from V and 8 bases from J, the junction contained 1 base not matched to a gene. CDR1 is MRHNA, CDR2 SNTAGT, per germline. This CDR3 is 14 amino acids long. The DNA for the CDR3 is TGTGCCAGCAGTGGGGGACTAGCGGGAGATGAGCAGTTCTTC. As protein: CASSGGLAGDEQFF.

V is TRBV15 and J is TRBJ2-1; D is unresolved. V was pared by 5 bases and J by 7 bases, with 21 bases between. The CDR3 contains 16 residues. Germline CDR1 LNHNV, CDR2 YYDKDF (reference sequence). In DNA, the CDR3 is TGTGCCACCAGCCGGCGGAATAGCTTGACTCAAAATGAGCAGTTCTTC. It encodes CATSRRNSLTQNEQFF.

The rearrangement links TRBV30 to TRBJ1-3; TRBD1 is a possible D gene (6 bases). This CDR3 is 13 amino acids long. Germline V lookup: CDR1 GTSNPN, CDR2 SVGIG (reference sequence). Trimming shortened V by 0 bases and J by 6 bases, and 9 bases separated the two germline ends. The CDR3 loop reads CAWSVQGLNTIYF. The DNA for the CDR3 is TGTGCCTGGAGTGTTCAGGGGCTAAACACCATATATTTT.

The chain employs TRBV29-1 and TRBJ2-7, with 10 bases aligning to TRBD1. Germline loops: CDR1 SQVTM, CDR2 ANQGSEA. The V and J ends lost 0 bases and 2 bases, in that order; junction bases with no gene match: 4. CDR3 length: 15 residues. CDR3 nucleotide sequence: TGCAGCGTTGAAGAGGGACAGGGGACAACCTACGAGCAGTACTTC. It encodes CSVEEGQGTTYEQYF.

The rearrangement links TRBV9 to TRBJ2-2, with 9 bases aligning to TRBD1. The CDR3 has 16 amino acids. The V gene's germline CDR1 is SGDLS and CDR2 YYNGEE. With V trimmed by 1 base and J by 4 bases, 5 bases remained unmatched. CDR3 in DNA: TGTGCCAGCAGCGTACTGGGGACAGGGTTCACCGGGGAGCTGTTTTTT. Protein: CASSVLGTGFTGELFF.